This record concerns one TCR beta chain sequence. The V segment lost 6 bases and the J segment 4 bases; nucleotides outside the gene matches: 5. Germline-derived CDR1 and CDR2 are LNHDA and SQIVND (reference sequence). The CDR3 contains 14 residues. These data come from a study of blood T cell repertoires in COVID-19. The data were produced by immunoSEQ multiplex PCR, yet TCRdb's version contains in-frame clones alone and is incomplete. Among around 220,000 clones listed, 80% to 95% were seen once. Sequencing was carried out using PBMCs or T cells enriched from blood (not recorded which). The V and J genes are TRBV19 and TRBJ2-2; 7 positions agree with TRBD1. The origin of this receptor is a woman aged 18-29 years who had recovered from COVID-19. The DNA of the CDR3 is TGTGCCAGTAGGACAGGGCGAGGCACCGGGGAGCTGTTTTTT. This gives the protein CASRTGRGTGELFF.